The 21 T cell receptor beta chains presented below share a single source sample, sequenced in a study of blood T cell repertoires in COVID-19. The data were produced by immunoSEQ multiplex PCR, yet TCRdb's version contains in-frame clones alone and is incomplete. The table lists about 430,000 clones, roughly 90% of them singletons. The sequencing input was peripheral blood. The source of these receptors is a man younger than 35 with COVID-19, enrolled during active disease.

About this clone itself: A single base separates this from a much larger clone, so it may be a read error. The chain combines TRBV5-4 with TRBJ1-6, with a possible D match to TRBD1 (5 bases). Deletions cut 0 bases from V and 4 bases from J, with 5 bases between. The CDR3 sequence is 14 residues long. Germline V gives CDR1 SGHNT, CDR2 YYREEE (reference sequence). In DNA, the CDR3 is TGTGCCAGCAGCTTGGGACAGTATAATTCACCCCTCCACTTT. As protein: CASSLGQYNSPLHF.

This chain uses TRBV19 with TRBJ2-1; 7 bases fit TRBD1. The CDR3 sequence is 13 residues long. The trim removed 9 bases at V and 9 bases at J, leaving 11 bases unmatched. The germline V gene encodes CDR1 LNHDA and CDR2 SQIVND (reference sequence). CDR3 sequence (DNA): TGTGCCAGCACAAAGGTAGGGGGCAGTGAGCAGTTCTTC. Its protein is CASTKVGGSEQFF. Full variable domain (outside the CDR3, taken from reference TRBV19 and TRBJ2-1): DGGITQSPKYLFRKEGQNVTLSCEQNLNHDAMYWYRQDPGQGLRLIYYSQIVNDFQKGDIAEGYSVSREKKESFPLTVTSAQKNPTAFYLCASTKVGGSEQFFGPGTRLTVL.

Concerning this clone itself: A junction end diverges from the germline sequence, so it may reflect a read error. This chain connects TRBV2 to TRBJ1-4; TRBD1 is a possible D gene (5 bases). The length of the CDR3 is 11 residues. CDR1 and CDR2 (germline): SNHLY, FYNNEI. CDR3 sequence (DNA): TGTGCCAGCAGCATATTGGGGCTGTTGATTTTT. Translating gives CASSILGLLIF.

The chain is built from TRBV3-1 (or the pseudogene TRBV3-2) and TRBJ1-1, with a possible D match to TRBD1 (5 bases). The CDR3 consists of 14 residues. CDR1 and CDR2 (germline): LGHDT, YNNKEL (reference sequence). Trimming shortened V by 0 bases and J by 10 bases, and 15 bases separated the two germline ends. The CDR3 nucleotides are TGTGCCAGCAGCCAAGATCTCCCCAGGGAAGGAGCTTTCTTT. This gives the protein CASSQDLPREGAFF.

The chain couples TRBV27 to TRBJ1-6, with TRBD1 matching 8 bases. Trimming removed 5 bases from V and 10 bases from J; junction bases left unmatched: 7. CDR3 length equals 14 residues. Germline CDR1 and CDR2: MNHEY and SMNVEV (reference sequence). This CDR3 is CASSPLQGESPLHF. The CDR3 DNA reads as TGTGCCAGCAGTCCTCTACAGGGGGAATCACCCCTCCACTTT.

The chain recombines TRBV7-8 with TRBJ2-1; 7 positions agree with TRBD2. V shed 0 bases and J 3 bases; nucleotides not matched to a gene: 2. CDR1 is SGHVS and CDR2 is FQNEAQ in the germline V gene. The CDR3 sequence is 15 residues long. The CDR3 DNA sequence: TGTGCCAGCAGCTTAGCACCTAGCGGCTACAATGAGCAGTTCTTC. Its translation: CASSLAPSGYNEQFF.

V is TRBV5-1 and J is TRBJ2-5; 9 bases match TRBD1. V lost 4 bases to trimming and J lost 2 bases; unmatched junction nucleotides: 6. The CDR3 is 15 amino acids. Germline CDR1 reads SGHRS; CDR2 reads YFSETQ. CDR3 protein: CASSTGQGWQETQYF. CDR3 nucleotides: TGCGCCAGCAGCACCGGACAGGGGTGGCAAGAGACCCAGTACTTC.

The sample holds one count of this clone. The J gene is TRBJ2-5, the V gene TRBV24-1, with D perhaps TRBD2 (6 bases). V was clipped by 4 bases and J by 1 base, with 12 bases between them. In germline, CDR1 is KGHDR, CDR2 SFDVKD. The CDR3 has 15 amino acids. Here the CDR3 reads CATSEGGASQETQYF. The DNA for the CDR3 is TGTGCCACCAGTGAGGGCGGGGCTTCCCAAGAGACCCAGTACTTC.

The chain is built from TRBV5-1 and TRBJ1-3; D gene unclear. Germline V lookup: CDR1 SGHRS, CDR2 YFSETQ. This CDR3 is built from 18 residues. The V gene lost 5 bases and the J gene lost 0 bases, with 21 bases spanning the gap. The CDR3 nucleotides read TGCGCCAGCAGGTGGTACCCCGACTTTCAGAGCTCTGGAAACACCATATATTTT. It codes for CASRWYPDFQSSGNTIYF.

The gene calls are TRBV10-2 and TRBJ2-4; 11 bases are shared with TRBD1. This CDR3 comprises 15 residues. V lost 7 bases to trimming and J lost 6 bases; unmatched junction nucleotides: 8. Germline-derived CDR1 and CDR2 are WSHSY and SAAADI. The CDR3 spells CASTATGTGGNIQYF. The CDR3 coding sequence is TGCGCCAGCACCGCAACCGGGACAGGGGGAAACATTCAGTACTTC.

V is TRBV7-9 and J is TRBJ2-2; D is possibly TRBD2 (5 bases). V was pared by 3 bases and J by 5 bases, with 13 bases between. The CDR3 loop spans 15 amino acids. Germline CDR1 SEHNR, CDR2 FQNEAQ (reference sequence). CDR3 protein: CASSFGGRGTGELFF. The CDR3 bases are TGTGCCAGCAGCTTTGGTGGGAGAGGTACCGGGGAGCTGTTTTTT.

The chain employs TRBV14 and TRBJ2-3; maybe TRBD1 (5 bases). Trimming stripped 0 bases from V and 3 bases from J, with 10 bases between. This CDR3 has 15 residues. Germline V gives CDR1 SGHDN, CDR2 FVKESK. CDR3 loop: CASSQERTITDTQYF. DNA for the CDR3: TGTGCCAGCAGCCAAGAAAGGACAATTACAGATACGCAGTATTTT.

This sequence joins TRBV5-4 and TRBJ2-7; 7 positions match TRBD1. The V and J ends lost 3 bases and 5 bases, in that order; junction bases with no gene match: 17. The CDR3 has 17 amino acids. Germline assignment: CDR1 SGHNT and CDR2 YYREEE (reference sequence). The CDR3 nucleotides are TGTGCCAGCAGCTCTTCCTCCAAGACAGGGAAGTCCCACGAGCAGTACTTC. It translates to CASSSSSKTGKSHEQYF.

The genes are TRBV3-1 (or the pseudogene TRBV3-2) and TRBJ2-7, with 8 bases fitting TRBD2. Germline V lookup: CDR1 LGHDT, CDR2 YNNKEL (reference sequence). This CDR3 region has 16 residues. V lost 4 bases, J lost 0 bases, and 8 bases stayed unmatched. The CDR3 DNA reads TGTGCCAGCAGCCCCACTAGCGGACTGAGCTCCTACGAGCAGTACTTC. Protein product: CASSPTSGLSSYEQYF.

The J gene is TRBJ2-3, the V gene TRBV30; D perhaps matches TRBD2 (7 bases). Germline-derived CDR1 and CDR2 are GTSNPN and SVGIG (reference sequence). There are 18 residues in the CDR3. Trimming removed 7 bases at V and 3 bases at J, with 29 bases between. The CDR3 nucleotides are TGTGCCTACCGATGGGGGATCGGGGGGCGGGTAGGGACAGATACGCAGTATTTT. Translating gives CAYRWGIGGRVGTDTQYF.

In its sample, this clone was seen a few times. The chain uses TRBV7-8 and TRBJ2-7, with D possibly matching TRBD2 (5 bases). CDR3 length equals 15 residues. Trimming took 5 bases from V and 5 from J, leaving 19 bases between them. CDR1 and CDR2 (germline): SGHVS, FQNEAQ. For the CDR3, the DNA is TGTGCCAGCAGCCTAATGCCTGGACTCATCAACGAGCAGTACTTC. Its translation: CASSLMPGLINEQYF.

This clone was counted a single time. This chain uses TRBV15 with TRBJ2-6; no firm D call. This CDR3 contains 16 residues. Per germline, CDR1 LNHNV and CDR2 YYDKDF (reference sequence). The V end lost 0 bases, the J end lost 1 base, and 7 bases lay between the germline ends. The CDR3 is CATSRDVESGANVLTF. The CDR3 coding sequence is TGTGCCACCAGCAGAGATGTGGAGTCTGGGGCCAACGTCCTGACTTTC.

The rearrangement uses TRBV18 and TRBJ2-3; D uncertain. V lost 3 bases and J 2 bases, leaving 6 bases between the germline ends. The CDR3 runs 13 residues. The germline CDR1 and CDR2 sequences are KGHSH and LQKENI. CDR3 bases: TGTGCCAGCTCACCGCGTGACACAGATACGCAGTATTTT. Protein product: CASSPRDTDTQYF. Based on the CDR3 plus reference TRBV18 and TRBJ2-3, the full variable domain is NAGVMQNPRHLVRRRGQEARLRCSPMKGHSHVYWYRQLPEEGLKFMVYLQKENIIDESGMPKERFSAEFPKEGPSILRIQQVVRGDSAAYFCASSPRDTDTQYFGPGTRLTVL.

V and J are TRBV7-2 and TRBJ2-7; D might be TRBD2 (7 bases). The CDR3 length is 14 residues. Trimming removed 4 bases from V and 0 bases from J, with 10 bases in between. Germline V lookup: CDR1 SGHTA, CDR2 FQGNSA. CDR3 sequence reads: CASSSRGASYEQYF. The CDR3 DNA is TGTGCCAGCAGCTCTCGGGGGGCCTCCTACGAGCAGTACTTC.

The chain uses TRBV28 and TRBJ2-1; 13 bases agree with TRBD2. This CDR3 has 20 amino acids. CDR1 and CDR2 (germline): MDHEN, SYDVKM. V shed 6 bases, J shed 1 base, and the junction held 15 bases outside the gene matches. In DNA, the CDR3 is TGTGCCAGCAGAGCCGAGGGACTAGCGGGGTTCTCAGGGTCCTACAATGAGCAGTTCTTC. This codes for CASRAEGLAGFSGSYNEQFF.

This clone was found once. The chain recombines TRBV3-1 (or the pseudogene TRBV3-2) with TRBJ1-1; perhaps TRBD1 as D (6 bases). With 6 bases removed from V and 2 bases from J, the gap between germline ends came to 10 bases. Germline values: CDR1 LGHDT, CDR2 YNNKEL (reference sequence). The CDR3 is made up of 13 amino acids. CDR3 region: CASSRQDNTEAFF. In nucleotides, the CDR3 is TGTGCCAGCAGTCGACAGGATAACACTGAAGCTTTCTTT.